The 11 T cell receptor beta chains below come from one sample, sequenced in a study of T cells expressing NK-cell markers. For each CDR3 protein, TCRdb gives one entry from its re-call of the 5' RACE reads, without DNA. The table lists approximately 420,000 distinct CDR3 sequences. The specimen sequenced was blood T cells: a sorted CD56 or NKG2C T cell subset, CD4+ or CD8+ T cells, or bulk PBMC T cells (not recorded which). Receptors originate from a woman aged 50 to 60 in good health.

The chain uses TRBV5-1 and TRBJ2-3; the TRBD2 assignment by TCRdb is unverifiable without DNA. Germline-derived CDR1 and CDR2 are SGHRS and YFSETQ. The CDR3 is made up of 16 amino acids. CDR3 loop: CASKSGEGESTDTQYF.

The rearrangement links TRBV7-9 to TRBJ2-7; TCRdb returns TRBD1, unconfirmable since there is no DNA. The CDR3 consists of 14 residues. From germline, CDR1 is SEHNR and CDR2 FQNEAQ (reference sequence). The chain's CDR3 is CASSLSWTTYEQYF.

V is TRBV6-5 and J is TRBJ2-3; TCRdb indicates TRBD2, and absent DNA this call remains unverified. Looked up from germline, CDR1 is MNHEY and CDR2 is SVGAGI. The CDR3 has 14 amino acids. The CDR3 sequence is CASVRRFGTDTQYF.

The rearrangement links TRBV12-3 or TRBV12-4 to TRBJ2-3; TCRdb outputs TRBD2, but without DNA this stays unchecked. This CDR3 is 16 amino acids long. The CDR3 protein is CASSPAGGGGPDTQYF.

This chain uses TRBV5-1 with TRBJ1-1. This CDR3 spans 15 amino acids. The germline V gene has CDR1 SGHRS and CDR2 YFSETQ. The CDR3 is CASSPQIGDNTEAFF.

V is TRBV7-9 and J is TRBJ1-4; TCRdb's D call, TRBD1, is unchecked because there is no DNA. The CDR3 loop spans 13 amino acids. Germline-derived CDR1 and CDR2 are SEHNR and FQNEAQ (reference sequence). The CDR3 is CASSSGQVGKLFF. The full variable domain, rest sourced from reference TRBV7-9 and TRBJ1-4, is DTGVSQNPRHKITKRGQNVTFRCDPISEHNRLYWYRQTLGQGPEFLTYFQNEAQLEKSRLLSDRFSAERPKGSFSTLEIQRTEQGDSAMYLCASSSGQVGKLFFGSGTQLSVL.

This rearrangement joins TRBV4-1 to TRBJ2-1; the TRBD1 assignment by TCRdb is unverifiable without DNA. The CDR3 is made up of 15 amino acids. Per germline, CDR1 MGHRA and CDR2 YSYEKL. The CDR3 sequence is CASSQVGTASYEQFF.

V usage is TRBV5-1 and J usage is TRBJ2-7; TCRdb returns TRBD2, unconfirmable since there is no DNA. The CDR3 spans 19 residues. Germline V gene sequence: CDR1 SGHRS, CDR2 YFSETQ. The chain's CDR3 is CASSLANVGPGTKNYEQYF.

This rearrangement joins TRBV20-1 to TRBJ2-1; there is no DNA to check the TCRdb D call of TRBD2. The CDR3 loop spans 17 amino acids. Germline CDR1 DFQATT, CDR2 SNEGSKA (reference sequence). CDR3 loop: CSAPGTIKTSWSNEQFF.

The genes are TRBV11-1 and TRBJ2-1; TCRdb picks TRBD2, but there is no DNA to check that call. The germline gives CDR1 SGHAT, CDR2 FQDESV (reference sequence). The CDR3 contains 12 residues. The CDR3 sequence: CASRGPQREQFF.

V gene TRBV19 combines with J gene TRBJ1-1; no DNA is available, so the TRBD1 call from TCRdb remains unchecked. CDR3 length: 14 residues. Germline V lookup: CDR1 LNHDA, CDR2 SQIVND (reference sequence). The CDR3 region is CASSAPGGPTEAFF.